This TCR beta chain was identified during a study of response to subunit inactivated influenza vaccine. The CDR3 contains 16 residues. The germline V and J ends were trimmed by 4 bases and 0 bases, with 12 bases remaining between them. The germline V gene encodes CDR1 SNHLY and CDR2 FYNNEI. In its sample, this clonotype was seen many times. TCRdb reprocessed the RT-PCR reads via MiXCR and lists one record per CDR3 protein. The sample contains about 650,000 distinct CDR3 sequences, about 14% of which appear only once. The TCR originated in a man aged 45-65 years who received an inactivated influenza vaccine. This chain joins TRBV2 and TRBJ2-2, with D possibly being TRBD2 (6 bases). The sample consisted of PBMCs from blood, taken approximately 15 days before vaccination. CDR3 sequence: CASSAPRLANTGELFF. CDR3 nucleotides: TGTGCCAGCAGTGCTCCCCGACTAGCGAACACCGGGGAGCTGTTTTTT.